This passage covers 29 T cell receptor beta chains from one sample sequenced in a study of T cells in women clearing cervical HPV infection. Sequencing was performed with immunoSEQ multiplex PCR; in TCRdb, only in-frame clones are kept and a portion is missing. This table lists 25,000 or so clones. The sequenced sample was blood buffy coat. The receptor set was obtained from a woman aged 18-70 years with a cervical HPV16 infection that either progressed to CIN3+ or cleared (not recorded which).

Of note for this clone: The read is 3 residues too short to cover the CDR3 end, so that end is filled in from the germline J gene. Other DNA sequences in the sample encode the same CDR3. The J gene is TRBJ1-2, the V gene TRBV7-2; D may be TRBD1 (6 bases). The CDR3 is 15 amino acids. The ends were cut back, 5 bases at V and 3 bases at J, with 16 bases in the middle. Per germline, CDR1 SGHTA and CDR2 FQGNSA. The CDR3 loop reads CASSPVGGRDYGYTF. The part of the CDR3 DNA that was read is TGTGCCAGCAGCCCAGTGGGGGGGCGTGACTATGGC.

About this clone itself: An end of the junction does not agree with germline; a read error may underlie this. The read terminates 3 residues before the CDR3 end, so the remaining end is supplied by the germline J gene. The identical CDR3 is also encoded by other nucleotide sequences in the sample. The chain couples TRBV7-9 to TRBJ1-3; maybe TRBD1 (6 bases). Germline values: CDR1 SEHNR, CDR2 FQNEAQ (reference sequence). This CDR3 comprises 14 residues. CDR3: CAGGRKATGNTIYF. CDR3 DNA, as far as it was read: TGTGCCGGGGGCCGGAAAGCTACGGGAAACACG.

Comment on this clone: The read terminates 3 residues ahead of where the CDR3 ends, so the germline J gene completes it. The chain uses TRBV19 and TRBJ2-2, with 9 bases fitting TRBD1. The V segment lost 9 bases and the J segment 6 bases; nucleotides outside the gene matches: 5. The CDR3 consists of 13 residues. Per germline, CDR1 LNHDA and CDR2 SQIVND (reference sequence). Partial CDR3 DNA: TGTGCCAGCAGGACAGGGGAGGCCGGGGAG. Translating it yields CASRTGEAGE. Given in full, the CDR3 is CASRTGEAGELFF.

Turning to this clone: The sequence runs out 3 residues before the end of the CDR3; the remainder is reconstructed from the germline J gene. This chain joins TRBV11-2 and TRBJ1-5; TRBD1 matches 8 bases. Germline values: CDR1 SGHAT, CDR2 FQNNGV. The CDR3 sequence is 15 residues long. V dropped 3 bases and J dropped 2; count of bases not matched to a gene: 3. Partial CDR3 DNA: TGTGCCAGCAGCTTGGAGGGACAGGGCAATCAGCCC. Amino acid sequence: CASSLEGQGNQP. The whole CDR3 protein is CASSLEGQGNQPQHF.

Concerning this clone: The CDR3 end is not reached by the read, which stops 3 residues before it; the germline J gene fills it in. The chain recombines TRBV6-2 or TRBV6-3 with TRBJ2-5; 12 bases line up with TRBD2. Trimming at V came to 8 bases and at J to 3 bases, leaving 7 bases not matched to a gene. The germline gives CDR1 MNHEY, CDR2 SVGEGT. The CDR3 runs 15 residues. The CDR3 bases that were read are TGTGCCAGCGATTCGGGACTAGCGGGTAAAGAGACC. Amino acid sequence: CASDSGLAGKET. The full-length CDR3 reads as CASDSGLAGKETQYF.

The CDR3 sequence: CASNRPGQPSGANVLFF. The covered CDR3 bases are TGTGCCAGTAACAGACCGGGACAGCCCTCTGGGGCCAACGTG. V usage is TRBV19 and J usage is TRBJ2-2; 7 nucleotides match TRBD1. The read terminates 3 residues ahead of where the CDR3 ends, so the germline J gene completes it. Germline V CDR1 and CDR2: LNHDA, SQIVND (reference sequence). CDR3 length: 17 residues.

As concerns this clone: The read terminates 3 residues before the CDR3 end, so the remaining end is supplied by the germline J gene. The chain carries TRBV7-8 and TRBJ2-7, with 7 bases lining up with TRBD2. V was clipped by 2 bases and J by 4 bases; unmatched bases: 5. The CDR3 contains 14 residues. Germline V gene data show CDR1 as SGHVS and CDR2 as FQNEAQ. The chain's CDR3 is CASSLLGRGYEQYF. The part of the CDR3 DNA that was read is TGTGCCAGCAGCTTACTAGGGAGGGGTTACGAG.

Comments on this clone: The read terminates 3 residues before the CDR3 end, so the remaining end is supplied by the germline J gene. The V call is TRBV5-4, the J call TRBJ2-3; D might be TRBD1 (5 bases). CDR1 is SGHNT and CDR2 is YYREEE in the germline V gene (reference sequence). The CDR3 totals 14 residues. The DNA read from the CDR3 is TGTGCCAGCAGCTTGGGCCAGGGTCAAGAGACG. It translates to CASSLGQGQET. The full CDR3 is CASSLGQGQETQYF.

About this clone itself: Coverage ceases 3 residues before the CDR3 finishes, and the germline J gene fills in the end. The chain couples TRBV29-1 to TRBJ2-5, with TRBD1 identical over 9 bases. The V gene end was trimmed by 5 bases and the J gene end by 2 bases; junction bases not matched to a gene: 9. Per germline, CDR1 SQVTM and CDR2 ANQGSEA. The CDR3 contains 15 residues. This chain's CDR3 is CSVQSGTGSQETQYF. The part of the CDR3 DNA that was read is TGCAGCGTTCAATCCGGGACAGGGAGTCAAGAGACC. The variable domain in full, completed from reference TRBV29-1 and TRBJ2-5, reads SAVISQKPSRDICQRGTSLTIQCQVDSQVTMMFWYRQQPGQSLTLIATANQGSEATYESGFVIDKFPISRPNLTFSTLTVSNMSPEDSSIYLCSVQSGTGSQETQYFGPGTRLLVL.

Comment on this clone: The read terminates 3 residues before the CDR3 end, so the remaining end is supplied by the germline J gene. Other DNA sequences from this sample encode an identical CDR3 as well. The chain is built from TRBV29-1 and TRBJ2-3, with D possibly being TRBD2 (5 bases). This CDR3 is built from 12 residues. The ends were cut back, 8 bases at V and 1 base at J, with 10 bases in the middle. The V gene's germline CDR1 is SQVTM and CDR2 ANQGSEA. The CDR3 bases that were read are TGCAGCCCACGGACTCGCACAGATACG. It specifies CSPRTRTDT. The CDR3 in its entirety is CSPRTRTDTQYF.

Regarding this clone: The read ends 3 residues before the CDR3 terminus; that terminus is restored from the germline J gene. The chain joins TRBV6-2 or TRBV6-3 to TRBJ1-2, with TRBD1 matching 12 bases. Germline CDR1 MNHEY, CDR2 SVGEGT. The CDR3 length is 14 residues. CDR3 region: CASSWGQGAGGYTF. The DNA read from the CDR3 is TGTGCCAGCAGTTGGGGACAGGGGGCAGGAGGC.

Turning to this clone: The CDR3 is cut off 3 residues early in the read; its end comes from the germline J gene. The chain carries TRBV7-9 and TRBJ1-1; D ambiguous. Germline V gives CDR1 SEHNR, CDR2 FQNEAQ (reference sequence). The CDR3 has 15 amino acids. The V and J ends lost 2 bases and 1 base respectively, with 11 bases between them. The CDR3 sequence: CASSLLSSGNTEAFF. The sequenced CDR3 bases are TGTGCCAGCAGCTTATTATCTAGCGGGAACACTGAA.

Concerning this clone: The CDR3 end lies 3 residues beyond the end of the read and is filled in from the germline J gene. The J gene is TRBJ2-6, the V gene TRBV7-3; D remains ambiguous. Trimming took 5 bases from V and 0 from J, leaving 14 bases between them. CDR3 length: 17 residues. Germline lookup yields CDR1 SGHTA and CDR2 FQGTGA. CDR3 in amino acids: CASSAQVKYSGANVLTF. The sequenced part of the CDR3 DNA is TGTGCCAGCAGCGCCCAGGTGAAGTACTCTGGGGCCAACGTC.

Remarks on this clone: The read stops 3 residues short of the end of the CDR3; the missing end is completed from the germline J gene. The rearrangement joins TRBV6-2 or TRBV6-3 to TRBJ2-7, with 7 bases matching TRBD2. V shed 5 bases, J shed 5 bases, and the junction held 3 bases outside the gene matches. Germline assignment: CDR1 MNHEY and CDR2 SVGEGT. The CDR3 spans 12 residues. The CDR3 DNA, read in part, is TGTGCCAGCAGTCGGGGAGGGCACGAG. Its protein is CASSRGGHE. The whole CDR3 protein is CASSRGGHEQYF.

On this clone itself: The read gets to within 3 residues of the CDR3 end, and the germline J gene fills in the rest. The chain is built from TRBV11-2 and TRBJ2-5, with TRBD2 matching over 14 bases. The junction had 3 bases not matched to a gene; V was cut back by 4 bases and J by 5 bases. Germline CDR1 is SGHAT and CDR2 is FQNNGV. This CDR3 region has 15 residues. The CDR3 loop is CASSSWTSGGETQYF. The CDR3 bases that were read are TGTGCCAGCAGCTCCTGGACTAGCGGGGGGGAGACC.

The sequenced CDR3 bases are TGCAGTGCCGTGGAGGGTAACATT. It yields the protein CSAVEGNI. The full CDR3 is CSAVEGNIQYF. The J gene is TRBJ2-4, the V gene TRBV20-1; D may be TRBD2 (6 bases). The CDR3 is cut off 3 residues early in the read; its end comes from the germline J gene. Germline V CDR1 and CDR2: DFQATT, SNEGSKA (reference sequence). Trimming took 6 bases from V and 7 from J, leaving 10 bases between them. This CDR3 is built from 11 residues.

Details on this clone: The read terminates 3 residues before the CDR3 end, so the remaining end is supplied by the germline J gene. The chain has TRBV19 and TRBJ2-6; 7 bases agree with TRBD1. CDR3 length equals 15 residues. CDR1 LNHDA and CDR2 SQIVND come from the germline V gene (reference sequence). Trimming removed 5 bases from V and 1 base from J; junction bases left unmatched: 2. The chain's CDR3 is CASSQGESGANVLTF. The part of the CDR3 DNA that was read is TGTGCCAGTAGTCAGGGGGAGTCTGGGGCCAACGTC.

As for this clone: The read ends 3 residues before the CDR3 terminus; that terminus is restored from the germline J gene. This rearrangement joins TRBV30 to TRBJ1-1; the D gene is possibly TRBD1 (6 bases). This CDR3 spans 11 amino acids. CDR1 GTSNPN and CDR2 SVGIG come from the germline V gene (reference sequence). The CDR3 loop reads CAGGPTGIAFF. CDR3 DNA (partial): TGTGCCGGGGGTCCTACAGGGATA.

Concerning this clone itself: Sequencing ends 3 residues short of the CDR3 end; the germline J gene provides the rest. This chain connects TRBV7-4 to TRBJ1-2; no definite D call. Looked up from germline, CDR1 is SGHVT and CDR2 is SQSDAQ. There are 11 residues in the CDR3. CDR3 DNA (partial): TGTGCCAGCAGCTTTCCCACTGAC. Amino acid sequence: CASSFPTD. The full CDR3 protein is CASSFPTDYTF.

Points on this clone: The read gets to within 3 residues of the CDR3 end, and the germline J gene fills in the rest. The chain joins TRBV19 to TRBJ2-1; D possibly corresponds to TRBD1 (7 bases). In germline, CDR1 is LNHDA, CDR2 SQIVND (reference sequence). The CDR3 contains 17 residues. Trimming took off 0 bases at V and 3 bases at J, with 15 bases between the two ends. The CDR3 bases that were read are TGTGCCAGTAGTATAGATAGGTTGCAGGGGGGCTACAATGAG. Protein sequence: CASSIDRLQGGYNE. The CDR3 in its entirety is CASSIDRLQGGYNEQFF.

The CDR3 DNA, read in part, is TGTGCCAGCGCGAGAGGGGAAGGGGCCAACGTG. Protein sequence: CASARGEGANV. The full CDR3 reads CASARGEGANVLFF. The J gene is TRBJ2-2, the V gene TRBV2; D possibly matches TRBD1 or TRBD2 (5 bases each). The read stops 3 residues short of the end of the CDR3; the missing end is completed from the germline J gene. CDR3 length: 14 residues. CDR1 is SNHLY and CDR2 is FYNNEI in the germline V gene.

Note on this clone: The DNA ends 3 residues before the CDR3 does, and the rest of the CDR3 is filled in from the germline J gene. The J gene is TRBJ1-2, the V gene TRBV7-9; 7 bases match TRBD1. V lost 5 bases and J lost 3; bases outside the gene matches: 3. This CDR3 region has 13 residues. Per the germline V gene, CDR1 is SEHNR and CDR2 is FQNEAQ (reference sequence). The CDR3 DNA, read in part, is TGTGCCAGCAGCCGGGACAGCTACTATGGC. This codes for CASSRDSYYG. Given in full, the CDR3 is CASSRDSYYGYTF.

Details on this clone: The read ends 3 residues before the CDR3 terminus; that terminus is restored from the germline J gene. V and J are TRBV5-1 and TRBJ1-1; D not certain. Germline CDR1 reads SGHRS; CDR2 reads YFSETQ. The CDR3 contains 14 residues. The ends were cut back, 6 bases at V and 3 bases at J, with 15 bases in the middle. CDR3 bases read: TGCGCCAGCATGCCCGCGTGGCAGGACACTGAA. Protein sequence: CASMPAWQDTE. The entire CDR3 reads CASMPAWQDTEAFF.

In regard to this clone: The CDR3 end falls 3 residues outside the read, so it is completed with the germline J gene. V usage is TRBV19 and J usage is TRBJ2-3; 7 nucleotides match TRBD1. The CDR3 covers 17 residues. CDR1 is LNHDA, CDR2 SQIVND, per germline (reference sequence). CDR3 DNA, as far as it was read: TGTGCCAGTAGTCTTCGACAGGGCGACTATAGCAATCAGCCG. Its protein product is CASSLRQGDYSNQP. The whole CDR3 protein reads CASSLRQGDYSNQPQYF.

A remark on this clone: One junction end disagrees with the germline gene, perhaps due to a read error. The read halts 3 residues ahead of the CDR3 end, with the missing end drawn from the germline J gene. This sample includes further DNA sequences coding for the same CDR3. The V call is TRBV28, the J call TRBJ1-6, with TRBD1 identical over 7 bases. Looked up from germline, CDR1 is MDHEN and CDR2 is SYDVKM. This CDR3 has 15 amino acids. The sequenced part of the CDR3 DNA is TGTGCCAGCAGTTTAGGGACAGCAAATAATTCGCCC. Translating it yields CASSLGTANNSP. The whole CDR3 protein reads CASSLGTANNSPLHF.

The CDR3 loop is CASSAGAGNSPLHF. The sequenced CDR3 bases are TGTGCCAGCAGCGCGGGGGCGGGAAATTCACCC. The chain recombines TRBV7-2 with TRBJ1-6; possibly TRBD1 for D (6 bases). The CDR3 goes on 3 residues after the read ends, and that part is filled in from the germline J gene. Trimming left V 5 bases short and J 7 bases short, with 12 bases between. Germline assignment: CDR1 SGHTA and CDR2 FQGNSA. The CDR3 is made up of 14 amino acids. The full variable domain, rest sourced from reference TRBV7-2 and TRBJ1-6, is GAGVSQSPSNKVTEKGKDVELRCDPISGHTALYWYRQSLGQGLEFLIYFQGNSAPDKSGLPSDRFSAERTGGSVSTLTIQRTQQEDSAVYLCASSAGAGNSPLHFGNGTRLTVT.

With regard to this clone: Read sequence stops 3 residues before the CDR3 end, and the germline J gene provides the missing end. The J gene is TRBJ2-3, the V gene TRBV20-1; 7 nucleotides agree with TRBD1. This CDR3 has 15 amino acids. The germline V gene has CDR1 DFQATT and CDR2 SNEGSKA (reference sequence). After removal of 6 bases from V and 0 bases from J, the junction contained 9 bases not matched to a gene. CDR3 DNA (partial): TGCAGTGCCCATTTAAGGGGGCAAAGCACAGATACG. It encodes CSAHLRGQSTDT. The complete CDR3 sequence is CSAHLRGQSTDTQYF.

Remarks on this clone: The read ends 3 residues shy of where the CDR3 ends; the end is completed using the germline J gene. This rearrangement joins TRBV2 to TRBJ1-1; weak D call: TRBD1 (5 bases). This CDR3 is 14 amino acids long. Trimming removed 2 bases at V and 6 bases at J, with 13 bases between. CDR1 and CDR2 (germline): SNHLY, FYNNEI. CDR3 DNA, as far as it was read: TGTGCCAGCAGTGAATCGGGGGTTCTGGCTGAA. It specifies CASSESGVLAE. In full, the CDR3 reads CASSESGVLAEAFF.

The CDR3 region is CASSYEVSPTDTQYF. CDR3 DNA, as far as it was read: TGCGCCAGCAGCTACGAGGTTTCCCCCACAGATACG. J is TRBJ2-3 and V is TRBV5-1; D gene ambiguous. The CDR3 end falls 3 residues outside the read, so it is completed with the germline J gene. Trimming removed 3 bases at V and 2 bases at J, with 13 bases between. The CDR3 contains 15 residues. Germline CDR1 is SGHRS and CDR2 is YFSETQ.